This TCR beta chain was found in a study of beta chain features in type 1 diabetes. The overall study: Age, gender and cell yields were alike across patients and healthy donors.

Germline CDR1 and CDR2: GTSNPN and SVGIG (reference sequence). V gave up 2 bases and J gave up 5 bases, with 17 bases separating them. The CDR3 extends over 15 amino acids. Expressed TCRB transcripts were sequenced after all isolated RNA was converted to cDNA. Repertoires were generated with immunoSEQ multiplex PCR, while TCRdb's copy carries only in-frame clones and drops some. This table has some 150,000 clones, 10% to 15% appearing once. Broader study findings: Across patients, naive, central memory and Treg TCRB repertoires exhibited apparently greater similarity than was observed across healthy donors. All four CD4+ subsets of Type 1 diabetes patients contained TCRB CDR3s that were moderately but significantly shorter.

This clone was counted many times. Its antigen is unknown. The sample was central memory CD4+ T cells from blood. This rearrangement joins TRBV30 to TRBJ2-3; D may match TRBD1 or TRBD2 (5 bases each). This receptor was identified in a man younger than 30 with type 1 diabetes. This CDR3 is CAWSQVPDGGDTQYF. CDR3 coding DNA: TGTGCCTGGAGTCAAGTCCCGGATGGGGGAGATACGCAGTATTTT.